This TCR beta chain was documented in a study of OX40 agonist ivuxolimab in advanced cancers. As for the study in general: The patients got ivuxolimab, which is an agonistic anti-OX40 (CD134) antibody. Prior anti-PD-1, anti-PD-L1 or anti-CTLA-4 therapy was allowed; 40% to 50% had some.

Study-wide points: Antigen specificity of clonally expanded peripheral T cells was not established. Blood T cells, both CD4+ and CD8+, expanded clonally by week 6 at 0.1 to 3.0 mg/kg.

Profiling relied on immunoSEQ multiplex PCR, and the TCRdb table lists in-frame clones only, not all of them. This sample has roughly 58,000 clones, with around 88% found just once. Comment on this clone: The target antigen is unknown.

The source material was CD4+ or CD8+ T cells sorted from blood, sampled in a trial of the OX40 agonist ivuxolimab. This TCR was recovered from an adult with an advanced solid tumor such as melanoma, head and neck, liver or kidney cancer.

CDR3 loop: CASSKTGGYIYGYTF. In DNA, the CDR3 is TGTGCCAGCAGCAAGACAGGGGGCTATATCTATGGCTACACCTTC. The chain joins TRBV7-6 to TRBJ1-2; 10 positions match TRBD1. This CDR3 region has 15 residues. V dropped 5 bases and J dropped 4; count of bases not matched to a gene: 7. Germline assignment: CDR1 SGHVS and CDR2 FNYEAQ.